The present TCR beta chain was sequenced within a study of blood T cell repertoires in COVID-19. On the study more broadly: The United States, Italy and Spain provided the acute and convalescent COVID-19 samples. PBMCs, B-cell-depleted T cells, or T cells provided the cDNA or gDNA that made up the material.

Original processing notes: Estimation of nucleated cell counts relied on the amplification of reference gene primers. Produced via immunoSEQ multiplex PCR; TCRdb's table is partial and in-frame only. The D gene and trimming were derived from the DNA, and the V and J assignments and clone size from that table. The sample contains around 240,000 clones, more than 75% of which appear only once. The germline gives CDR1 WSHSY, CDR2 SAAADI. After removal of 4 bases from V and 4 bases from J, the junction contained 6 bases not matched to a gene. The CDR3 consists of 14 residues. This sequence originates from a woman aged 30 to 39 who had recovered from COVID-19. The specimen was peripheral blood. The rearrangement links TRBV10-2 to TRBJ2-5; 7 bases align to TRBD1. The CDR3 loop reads CASSGQGFLETQYF. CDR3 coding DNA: TGCGCCAGCAGTGGACAGGGATTTTTAGAGACCCAGTACTTC.